This TCR beta chain comes out of a study of blood T cell repertoires in COVID-19. Study in general: Acute and convalescent COVID-19 samples came from the United States, Italy and Spain.

Allocation to cohorts depended on clinical history reported by the participants. Methods used by the authors: For nucleated cells, counts were estimated from reference gene primer amplification. Method: immunoSEQ multiplex PCR; TCRdb's copy keeps in-frame clones and lacks some. V, J and clone size were drawn from that table, and D and trimming were deduced from the DNA. The data contain roughly 190,000 clones, around 90% of them singletons. Trimming stripped 0 bases from V and 10 bases from J, with 10 bases between. The CDR3 spans 13 residues. Looked up from germline, CDR1 is GTSNPN and CDR2 is SVGIG (reference sequence).

The specimen was PBMCs or T cells enriched from blood (not recorded which). This sequence originates from a woman younger than 45 who had recovered from COVID-19. The chain joins TRBV30 to TRBJ1-6; the D gene is possibly TRBD1 (6 bases). The CDR3 reads CAWSVQGESPLHF. The CDR3 DNA reads TGTGCCTGGAGTGTACAGGGAGAATCACCCCTCCACTTT.